This entry is about one TCR beta chain. The CDR3 is 15 residues long. Trimming shortened V by 1 base and J by 4 bases, and 13 bases separated the two germline ends. The germline CDR1 and CDR2 sequences are SEHNR and FQNEAQ (reference sequence). This specimen comes from a study of blood T cell repertoires in COVID-19. Generated by immunoSEQ multiplex PCR, the TCRdb table keeps only in-frame clones and is missing some. The table has 300,000 to 400,000 clones, approximately 91% seen once. Individuals aged roughly 18 to 95 years were recruited from 24 US areas. Material for sequencing was PBMCs or T cells enriched from blood (not recorded which). The sequence came from a woman aged 25 to 39 who had been exposed to COVID-19. V gene TRBV7-9 combines with J gene TRBJ1-2; D gene uncertain. The chain's CDR3 is CASSLGISPGYGYTF. CDR3 bases: TGTGCCAGCAGCTTAGGCATTTCCCCGGGCTATGGCTACACCTTC.